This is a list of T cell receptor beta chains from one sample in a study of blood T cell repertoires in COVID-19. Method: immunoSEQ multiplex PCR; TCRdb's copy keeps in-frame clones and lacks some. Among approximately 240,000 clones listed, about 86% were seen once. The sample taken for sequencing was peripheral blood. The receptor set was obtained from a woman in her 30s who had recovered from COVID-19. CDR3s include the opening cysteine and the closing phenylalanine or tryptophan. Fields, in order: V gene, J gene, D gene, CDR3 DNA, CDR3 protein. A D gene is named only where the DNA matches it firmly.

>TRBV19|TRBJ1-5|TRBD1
TGTGCCAGTAGACGCCTCGTCGACAGGGATGTCCGCAATCAGCCCCAGCATTTT
CASRRLVDRDVRNQPQHF
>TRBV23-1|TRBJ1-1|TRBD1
TGCGCCAGCAGTCAACGGGACAGGGTCTCCGGGGACACTGAAGCTTTCTTT
CASSQRDRVSGDTEAFF
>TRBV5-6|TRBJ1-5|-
TGTGCCAGCAGCTTGGAGGGGTCCCAGCCCCAGCATTTT
CASSLEGSQPQHF
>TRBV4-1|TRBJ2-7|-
TGCGCCAGCAGCTCCCGCTACCGGGACTTGGTAACCTACGAGCAGTACTTC
CASSSRYRDLVTYEQYF
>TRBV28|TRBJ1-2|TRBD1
TGTGCCAGTTTAATGGGACAGGGAGTCGGCTACACCTTC
CASLMGQGVGYTF
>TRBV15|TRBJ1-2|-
TGTGCCACCTCACTCAGGGGAATCTATGGCTACACCTTC
CATSLRGIYGYTF
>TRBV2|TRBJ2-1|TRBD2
TGTGCCAGCACTAATCCTTATGGGGGGGACAATGAGCAGTTCTTC
CASTNPYGGDNEQFF
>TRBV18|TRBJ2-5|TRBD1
TGTGCCAGCTCCCCTGGACAGGGTAGTAGGAAGACCCAGTACTTC
CASSPGQGSRKTQYF
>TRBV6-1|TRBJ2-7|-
TGTGCCAGCAGTGAAGACATGCCCTACGAGCAGTACTTC
CASSEDMPYEQYF
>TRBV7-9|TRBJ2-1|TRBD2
TGTGCCAGCAGCTTAGCAAGACTAGCGGGTACCTACAATGAGCAGTTCTTC
CASSLARLAGTYNEQFF
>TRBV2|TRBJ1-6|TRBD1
TGTGCCAGCAGGGGACAGGGGGCGCCTAATTCACCCCTCCACTTT
CASRGQGAPNSPLHF
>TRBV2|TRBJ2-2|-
TGTGCCAGCAGGAGAGTGTTCAACACCGGGGAGCTGTTTTTT
CASRRVFNTGELFF
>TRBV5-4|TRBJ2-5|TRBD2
TGTGCCAGCAGCTTATCTCGGACTAGCGGGGGGGCGATTGAGACCCAGTACTTC
CASSLSRTSGGAIETQYF
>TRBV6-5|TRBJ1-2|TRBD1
TGTGCCAGCAGTCAGGAACAGGGGTCCGCACATGGCTACACCTTC
CASSQEQGSAHGYTF
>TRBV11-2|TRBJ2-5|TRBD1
TGTGCCAGCAGCTTAGACCCGACAGGGCAGTACTTC
CASSLDPTGQYF